The clone carrying this T cell receptor (beta chain) was seen ten or more times. Per germline, CDR1 KGHSH and CDR2 LQKENI. V dropped 4 bases and J dropped 1 base, with 10 bases sitting between them. The CDR3 covers 14 residues. The source material, RNA transcripts, was used to amplify TCR beta CDR3 regions. An initial round of RT-PCR targeting the TCR CDR3 relied on the HTBI primer set. MiXCR, applied by TCRdb to the multiplex PCR reads, yields one record per CDR3 protein. The table has fewer than 110,000 distinct CDR3 sequences, 16% seen once. The sample is drawn from a study of T cells in Graves' hyperthyroidism and ophthalmopathy. Researchers barred patients who had uncontrolled infection, other autoimmune disease, pregnancy or lactation.

The sequenced material came from blood. This chain connects TRBV18 to TRBJ1-1; D is unclear. This clonotype originated in a woman between 50 and 59 years old with Graves' hyperthyroidism. This CDR3 reads CASSQSEANTEAFF. CDR3 in DNA: TGTGCCAGCTCACAAAGTGAGGCGAACACTGAAGCTTTCTTT.